This TCR beta chain was captured by sequencing in a study of identical twins. In TCRdb, the 5' RACE reads were re-called with MiXCR into one record per CDR3 protein. The table shows around 480,000 distinct CDR3 sequences, with 14% occurring only once. Overall study results and limits: For cord blood, abundant beta clonotypes had fewer insertions, unlike memory repertoires, which showed none.

V was clipped by 1 base and J by 3 bases, with 13 bases between them. The CDR3 is 15 residues long. CDR1 is SGHTA and CDR2 is FQGNSA in the germline V gene. On this clonotype itself: Antigen specificity is unknown.

The same data also contributed to another study, on yellow fever vaccine responses in identical twins.

This TCR came from a woman in her late teens or twenties in good health. Sequencing was performed on CD4+ T cells sorted from blood. The chain links TRBV7-2 to TRBJ2-7, with a tentative D call TRBD2 (5 bases). CDR3: CASSLVAAGNYEQYF. In DNA form, the CDR3 reads TGTGCCAGCAGCTTAGTTGCGGCCGGGAACTACGAGCAGTACTTC.